Listed below are T cell receptor beta chains from one sample, sequenced in a study of OX40 agonist ivuxolimab in advanced cancers. Measured with immunoSEQ multiplex PCR; TCRdb has only the in-frame clones, and not every one. The sample holds about 79,000 clones, roughly 94% seen once. Sequences were derived from CD4+ or CD8+ T cells sorted from blood, sampled in a trial of the OX40 agonist ivuxolimab. Source of these receptors: an adult with an advanced solid tumor such as melanoma, head and neck, liver or kidney cancer. Both conserved end residues are part of each CDR3. A D gene is named only where the DNA matches it firmly. Clone size is not always given. Where it is, it says once, few, many or a class for expanded clones.

-,TRBV19,TRBJ1-2,-,TGTGCCAGTAGTATTAGGCAGTTCTATGGCTACACCTTC,CASSIRQFYGYTF
-,TRBV5-8,TRBJ2-7,-,TGTGCCAGCAGCTTGGCCAGGGCGGACGAGCAGTACTTC,CASSLARADEQYF
-,TRBV27,TRBJ1-2,TRBD1,TGTGCCAGCAGTATCAGGGGGCTCGGCTATGGCTACACCTTC,CASSIRGLGYGYTF
-,TRBV9,TRBJ1-6,-,TGTGCCAGCAGCGCGGGGGGTGGAGGTTCACCCCTCCACTTT,CASSAGGGGSPLHF
-,TRBV6-5,TRBJ2-5,-,TGTGCCAGCAGTTACGTGGACACACAAGAGACCCAGTACTTC,CASSYVDTQETQYF
once,TRBV19,TRBJ1-5,TRBD1,TGTGCCAGTAGTATCGGACAGGGGCTGGGTCAGCCCCAGCATTTT,CASSIGQGLGQPQHF
-,TRBV5-1,TRBJ2-3,-,TGCGCCAGCAGCTTGGCCGGGATGGCCACAGATACGCAGTATTTT,CASSLAGMATDTQYF
once,TRBV6-4,TRBJ2-1,-,TGTGCCAGCAGACCTGACGGCTCGTACAATGAGCAGTTCTTC,CASRPDGSYNEQFF
-,TRBV4-2,TRBJ2-7,-,TGTGCCAGCACCCAGGTCCCGAGCTCCTACGAGCAGTACTTC,CASTQVPSSYEQYF
once,TRBV15,TRBJ2-7,TRBD2,TGTGCCACCAGCAGTACGGGACTAGCGGGGGACGAGCAGTACTTC,CATSSTGLAGDEQYF
-,TRBV7-9,TRBJ1-6,-,TGTGCCAGCAGCTTATGGCAGGGAGATTCACCCCTCCACTTT,CASSLWQGDSPLHF
-,TRBV11-3,TRBJ2-7,TRBD2,TGTGCCAGCGGGCGGGGGGGCGTACTGGACGAGCAGTACTTC,CASGRGGVLDEQYF
-,TRBV15,TRBJ2-5,-,TGTGCCACCAGCCCGGAGGGGGCGATGGAGACCCAGTACTTC,CATSPEGAMETQYF
-,TRBV27,TRBJ2-3,TRBD2,TGTGCCAGCAGTTTTAGCGGGACTAGCACAGATACGCAGTATTTT,CASSFSGTSTDTQYF